These T cell receptor beta chains were read from a single sample in a study of blood T cell repertoires in COVID-19. Data came from immunoSEQ multiplex PCR; TCRdb stores just in-frame clones and leaves some out. Of about 160,000 clones detected, 82% appear once; the ten largest clones hold about 10%. Sequences were obtained from peripheral blood. The receptors derive from a woman of 80 years or more with active or convalescent COVID-19. Each CDR3 is given without its conserved first and last residue. Each record gives: V gene, J gene, CDR3 protein.

>TRBV3-1/TRBV3-2|TRBJ1-5
ASRQNRSGTGIGQPQH
>TRBV29-1|TRBJ2-3
SVVGSGKEDTQY
>TRBV19|TRBJ1-2
ASSRLLGEGSSGYT
>TRBV3-1/TRBV3-2|TRBJ2-1
ASSQESGGSSYNEQF
>TRBV3-1/TRBV3-2|TRBJ1-1
ASSQVGGLNTEAF
>TRBV3-1/TRBV3-2|TRBJ2-1
ASSPSGNYNEQF
>TRBV18|TRBJ1-3
ASSPKGQGSSGNTIY
>TRBV5-4|TRBJ2-5
ASSLPEETQY
>TRBV5-1|TRBJ1-2
ASSGRGPAGYT
>TRBV28|TRBJ2-3
ASSMGGLGTDTQY
>TRBV4-2|TRBJ1-2
ASSQERTGEGYT
>TRBV28|TRBJ2-1
ASRETGNNEQF
>TRBV5-8|TRBJ2-7
ASSLVQGGRYEQY
>TRBV5-1|TRBJ1-2
ASSPTGGVGGYT
>TRBV28|TRBJ2-3
ASSFGRATDTQY
>TRBV7-3|TRBJ2-5
ASSRTGGRQETQY
>TRBV5-1|TRBJ1-3
ASSLGQGGNTIY
>TRBV28|TRBJ2-7
ASSPSRLAASYEQY
>TRBV4-1|TRBJ1-1
ASSARDRGTTEAF
>TRBV7-8|TRBJ2-3
ASSRQLSGRKVFTDTQY
>TRBV27|TRBJ1-1
ASPIPNRVASTEAF
>TRBV19|TRBJ2-3
ASRTSGGTDTQY
>TRBV19|TRBJ1-4
ASDKGARNEKLF
>TRBV5-1|TRBJ2-7
ASSPGTSGFYEQY
>TRBV5-1|TRBJ2-3
ASSGTSVRPSTDTQY
>TRBV5-1|TRBJ2-5
ASSLVGTREETQY
>TRBV5-3|TRBJ2-4
ARSQLADLAKNIQY
>TRBV11-2|TRBJ2-3
ASSLNLAGVVTDTQY
>TRBV30|TRBJ1-1
AWSTTGNTEAF
>TRBV19|TRBJ1-1
ASSITGLNTEAF
>TRBV24-1|TRBJ2-1
ATSDHSPTYNEQF
>TRBV27|TRBJ2-2
ASSRGGIGAGELF